The 24 T cell receptor beta chains given below trace back to one sample, sequenced in a study of shared clonotypes between healthy human individuals. Selected positively for CCR7 and CD45RO-negative, naive CD8 cells excluded terminally differentiated effector memory CD45RA+ cells. TCRdb's table, derived via immunoSEQ multiplex PCR, lists solely in-frame clones and lacks some. The data show some 800,000 clones, with nearly 95% seen just once and more than 20% held by the top ten. Sequenced: naive CD8+ T cells sorted from blood. The receptors come from a young man in good health.

In this sample, this clone turned up once. The rearrangement uses TRBV7-9 and TRBJ2-1; 13 bases are shared with TRBD2. In germline, CDR1 is SEHNR, CDR2 FQNEAQ (reference sequence). Trimming cost V 4 bases and J 6 bases; bases outside gene matches: 6. The CDR3 has 16 residues. The CDR3 protein is CASSYQGLAGPNEQFF. DNA of the CDR3: TGTGCCAGCAGCTATCAGGGACTAGCGGGACCCAATGAGCAGTTCTTC. The whole variable domain, filled in from reference TRBV7-9 and TRBJ2-1, reads DTGVSQNPRHKITKRGQNVTFRCDPISEHNRLYWYRQTLGQGPEFLTYFQNEAQLEKSRLLSDRFSAERPKGSFSTLEIQRTEQGDSAMYLCASSYQGLAGPNEQFFGPGTRLTVL.

This sequence joins TRBV18 and TRBJ2-7, with D perhaps matching TRBD2 (6 bases). V lost 3 bases and J lost 5, with 26 bases in between. CDR3 length: 18 amino acids. CDR1 and CDR2 (germline): KGHSH, LQKENI. The CDR3 sequence is CASSPRSGGRLTSDEQYF. The CDR3 DNA is TGTGCCAGCTCACCCAGGAGTGGGGGGAGGCTAACAAGTGACGAGCAGTACTTC.

This sequence joins TRBV5-6 and TRBJ1-1, with 7 bases identical to TRBD1. With 4 bases clipped from V and 7 bases from J, the junction kept 4 bases outside the gene matches. This CDR3 comprises 12 residues. Germline V lookup: CDR1 SGHDT, CDR2 YYEEEE. Here the CDR3 reads CASSMGQLEAFF. For the CDR3, the DNA is TGTGCCAGCAGCATGGGACAGCTTGAAGCTTTCTTT.

The J gene is TRBJ2-1, the V gene TRBV14; weak D call: TRBD1 (5 bases). This CDR3 is 15 amino acids long. V lost 0 bases to trimming and J lost 7 bases, with 13 bases between them. The germline gives CDR1 SGHDN, CDR2 FVKESK. The DNA for the CDR3 is TGTGCCAGCAGCCAAGAGGCAGGGATTTGGAATGAGCAGTTCTTC. It translates to CASSQEAGIWNEQFF.

V usage is TRBV10-2 and J usage is TRBJ2-3, with D perhaps TRBD1 (6 bases). Trimming shortened V by 8 bases and J by 0 bases, and 15 bases separated the two germline ends. Germline loops: CDR1 WSHSY, CDR2 SAAADI. The CDR3 is 15 residues long. The CDR3 here is CASSSGVVSTDTQYF. DNA of the CDR3: TGCGCCAGCTCCTCAGGGGTCGTTAGCACAGATACGCAGTATTTT.

This clone showed up just a few times. Other DNA sequences from this sample encode an identical CDR3 as well. V and J are TRBV7-9 and TRBJ2-7, with D perhaps matching TRBD1 (6 bases). V gave up 2 bases and J gave up 0 bases, with 8 bases separating them. The CDR3 is 14 amino acids. Germline V gene data show CDR1 as SEHNR and CDR2 as FQNEAQ (reference sequence). The CDR3 sequence is CASSLTDSSYEQYF. The CDR3 nucleotides are TGTGCCAGCAGCTTAACGGACAGCTCCTACGAGCAGTACTTC.

The rearrangement uses TRBV6-1 and TRBJ2-7; perhaps TRBD1 as D (5 bases). Trimming left V 2 bases short and J 2 bases short, with 10 bases between. The CDR3 is 14 residues long. Germline lookup yields CDR1 MNHNS and CDR2 SASEGT. The CDR3 here is CASSERGQAYEQYF. CDR3 coding DNA: TGTGCCAGCAGTGAAAGGGGCCAGGCCTACGAGCAGTACTTC.

To note about this clone: Other DNA sequences within the sample encode an identical CDR3. The gene calls are TRBV28 and TRBJ2-1, with D possibly matching TRBD2 (5 bases). The V end was cut by 2 bases, the J end by 0 bases, with 8 bases between. The germline gives CDR1 MDHEN, CDR2 SYDVKM. The CDR3 is 15 amino acids. As DNA, the CDR3 is TGTGCCAGCAGTTTAGGTGGGAGCTCCTACAATGAGCAGTTCTTC. The encoded protein is CASSLGGSSYNEQFF.

The chain carries TRBV27 and TRBJ2-2; no clear D gene. Germline CDR1 reads MNHEY; CDR2 reads SMNVEV (reference sequence). The CDR3 sequence is 13 residues long. Trimming pared 2 bases from V and 6 bases from J, leaving 7 bases between. The DNA for the CDR3 is TGTGCCAGCAGTTTAGACGTACCCGGGGAGCTGTTTTTT. Protein: CASSLDVPGELFF.

The genes are TRBV7-8 and TRBJ2-1; D is possibly TRBD2 (6 bases). V was clipped by 1 base and J by 2 bases, with 9 bases between them. CDR1 and CDR2 from the germline V gene are SGHVS and FQNEAQ. CDR3 length: 15 amino acids. The CDR3 region has the DNA TGTGCCAGCAGCTTAGACTGGGGGGCCTACAATGAGCAGTTCTTC. It translates to CASSLDWGAYNEQFF.

Concerning this clone: The germline gene is not matched at one end of the junction; a read error may be the cause. V is TRBV4-1 and J is TRBJ1-5; 8 bases align to TRBD1. The germline CDR1 and CDR2 sequences are MGHRA and YSYEKL. The CDR3 extends over 15 amino acids. CDR3 sequence (DNA): TGCGCCAGCAGCAAAGAGGGACAGGGCAATCAGCCCCAGCATTTT. Translated: CASSKEGQGNQPQHF.

The sample holds one count of this clone. This sequence joins TRBV7-6 and TRBJ2-3; weak D call: TRBD2 (5 bases). Germline V CDR1 and CDR2: SGHVS, FNYEAQ. CDR3 length equals 13 residues. V was shortened by 2 bases and J by 6 bases, with 9 bases between the two germline ends. The CDR3 region has the DNA TGTGCCAGCAGCTTAATTAGCGCCGATACGCAGTATTTT. Amino acids: CASSLISADTQYF.

CDR3 sequence reads: CASSLAPGTGEDEQFF. The CDR3 DNA follows: TGTGCCAGCAGCTTAGCTCCCGGAACGGGAGAGGATGAGCAGTTCTTC. The chain combines TRBV11-3 with TRBJ2-1; D is perhaps TRBD2 (6 bases). CDR1 and CDR2 from the germline V gene are SGHNT and YENEEA. The CDR3 spans 16 residues. V was cut by 1 base and J by 8 bases, with 18 bases left in between.

V usage is TRBV2 and J usage is TRBJ2-5, with 9 nucleotides matching TRBD2. Germline CDR1 reads SNHLY; CDR2 reads FYNNEI. After removal of 1 base from V and 0 bases from J, the junction contained 9 bases not matched to a gene. The CDR3 consists of 18 residues. The CDR3 here is CASSEVEAGGPYQETQYF. For the CDR3, the DNA is TGTGCCAGCAGTGAAGTGGAAGCGGGAGGACCTTACCAAGAGACCCAGTACTTC.

This sequence joins TRBV27 and TRBJ2-1; D gene unclear. This CDR3 comprises 12 residues. CDR1 is MNHEY, CDR2 SMNVEV, per germline (reference sequence). The V and J ends lost 5 bases and 9 bases respectively, with 11 bases between them. CDR3 residues: CASSPPLGEQFF. The DNA for the CDR3 is TGTGCCAGCAGTCCCCCTTTGGGTGAGCAGTTCTTC.

The V call is TRBV11-2, the J call TRBJ1-2; TRBD1 is a possible D gene (6 bases). V was pared by 5 bases and J by 3 bases, with 10 bases between. The CDR3 runs to 13 residues. Germline V gene sequence: CDR1 SGHAT, CDR2 FQNNGV. The CDR3 DNA reads as TGTGCCAGCAGCCTCCAGGGGTACTATGGCTACACCTTC. This sequence encodes CASSLQGYYGYTF. Full variable domain (outside the CDR3, taken from reference TRBV11-2 and TRBJ1-2): EAGVAQSPRYKIIEKRQSVAFWCNPISGHATLYWYQQILGQGPKLLIQFQNNGVVDDSQLPKDRFSAERLKGVDSTLKIQPAKLEDSAVYLCASSLQGYYGYTFGSGTRLTVV.

The genes are TRBV11-2 and TRBJ1-5; D possibly corresponds to TRBD1 (6 bases). Germline V gene data show CDR1 as SGHAT and CDR2 as FQNNGV. The CDR3 runs to 14 residues. V was trimmed by 1 base and J by 7 bases, leaving 11 bases between them. For the CDR3, the DNA is TGTGCCAGCAGCTTAGGAACAGGGTTCCAGCCCCAGCATTTT. Residues: CASSLGTGFQPQHF.

The chain recombines TRBV5-1 with TRBJ1-2; D uncertain. Germline loops: CDR1 SGHRS, CDR2 YFSETQ. This CDR3 is 16 amino acids long. Between the trimmed V and J ends, which lost 0 bases and 4 bases, there was a span of 16 bases. CDR3 nucleotides: TGCGCCAGCAGCTTGGAGTGGCCGGTGGCGGGCTATGGCTACACCTTC. This translates into CASSLEWPVAGYGYTF.

The chain links TRBV4-1 to TRBJ2-3; 7 bases match TRBD2. This CDR3 is built from 16 residues. V trimming: 1 base; J trimming: 2 bases; junction bases outside the gene matches: 6. Germline CDR1 and CDR2: MGHRA and YSYEKL. The CDR3 DNA sequence: TGCGCCAGCAGCCAAGGGGTAGCGGGCCTCACAGATACGCAGTATTTT. Protein product: CASSQGVAGLTDTQYF.

The chain uses TRBV27 and TRBJ2-1; 7 bases align to TRBD1. Looked up from germline, CDR1 is MNHEY and CDR2 is SMNVEV (reference sequence). Trimming at V came to 7 bases and at J to 2 bases, leaving 11 bases not matched to a gene. This CDR3 comprises 16 residues. CDR3 protein: CASTPPRQGTYNEQFF. CDR3 sequence (DNA): TGTGCCAGCACTCCACCTCGACAGGGAACCTACAATGAGCAGTTCTTC.

The chain combines TRBV4-2 with TRBJ2-5; tentative D call: TRBD2 (8 bases). In germline, CDR1 is LGHNA, CDR2 YNFKEQ. V lost 3 bases, J lost 3 bases, and 17 bases lay in between. This CDR3 has 16 amino acids. The CDR3 bases are TGTGCCAGCAGCCAGGCCGGGGGGGACAGAAAAGAGACCCAGTACTTC. Its translation: CASSQAGGDRKETQYF.

The V gene is TRBV18, the J gene TRBJ2-1; 9 bases match TRBD1. Germline V lookup: CDR1 KGHSH, CDR2 LQKENI. V shed 0 bases, J shed 6 bases, and the junction held 6 bases outside the gene matches. The CDR3 sequence is 16 residues long. The DNA of the CDR3 is TGTGCCAGCTCACCACCTGGAGCGACAGGGGGCAATGAGCAGTTCTTC. It encodes CASSPPGATGGNEQFF.

The rearrangement joins TRBV27 to TRBJ2-1; 11 bases fit TRBD2. Germline V gene sequence: CDR1 MNHEY, CDR2 SMNVEV (reference sequence). The trim removed 5 bases at V and 7 bases at J, leaving 10 bases unmatched. This CDR3 has 16 residues. The CDR3 nucleotides are TGTGCCAGCAGTCCGGGACTAGCGGTCACGCGGAATGAGCAGTTCTTC. Translated, it gives CASSPGLAVTRNEQFF.

The chain employs TRBV7-9 and TRBJ2-3; the D gene is possibly TRBD1 (5 bases). The CDR3 length is 15 residues. The V and J ends lost 4 bases and 3 bases respectively, with 14 bases between them. Germline-derived CDR1 and CDR2 are SEHNR and FQNEAQ (reference sequence). CDR3 sequence: CASSSPGLLTDTQYF. The CDR3 DNA reads TGTGCCAGCAGCTCGCCAGGGCTTTTAACAGATACGCAGTATTTT.